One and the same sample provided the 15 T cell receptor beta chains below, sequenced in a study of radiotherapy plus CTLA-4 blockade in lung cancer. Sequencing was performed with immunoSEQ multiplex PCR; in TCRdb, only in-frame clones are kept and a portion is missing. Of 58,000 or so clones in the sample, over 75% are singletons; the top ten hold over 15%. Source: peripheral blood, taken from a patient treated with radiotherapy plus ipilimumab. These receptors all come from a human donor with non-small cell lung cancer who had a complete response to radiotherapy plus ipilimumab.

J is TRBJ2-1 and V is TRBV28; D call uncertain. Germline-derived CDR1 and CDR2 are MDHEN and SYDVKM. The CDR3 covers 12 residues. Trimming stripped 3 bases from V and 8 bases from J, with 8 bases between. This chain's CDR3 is CASSLLAHEQFF. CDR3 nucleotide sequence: TGTGCCAGCAGTTTGTTAGCCCATGAGCAGTTCTTC. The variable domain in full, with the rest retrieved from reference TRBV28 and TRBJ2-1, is DVKVTQSSRYLVKRTGEKVFLECVQDMDHENMFWYRQDPGLGLRLIYFSYDVKMKEKGDIPEGYSVSREKKERFSLILESASTNQTSMYLCASSLLAHEQFFGPGTRLTVL.

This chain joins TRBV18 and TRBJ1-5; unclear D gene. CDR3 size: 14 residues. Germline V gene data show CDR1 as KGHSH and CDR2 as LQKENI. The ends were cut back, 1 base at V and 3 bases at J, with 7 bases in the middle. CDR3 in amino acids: CASSPRETNQPQHF. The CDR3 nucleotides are TGTGCCAGCTCACCACGGGAGACCAATCAGCCCCAGCATTTT.

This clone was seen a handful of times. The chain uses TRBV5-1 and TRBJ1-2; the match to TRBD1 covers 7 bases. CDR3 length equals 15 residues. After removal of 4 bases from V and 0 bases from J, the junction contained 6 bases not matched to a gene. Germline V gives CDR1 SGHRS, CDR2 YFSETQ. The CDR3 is CASSPNRGANYGYTF. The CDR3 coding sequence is TGCGCCAGCAGCCCCAACAGGGGAGCTAACTATGGCTACACCTTC.

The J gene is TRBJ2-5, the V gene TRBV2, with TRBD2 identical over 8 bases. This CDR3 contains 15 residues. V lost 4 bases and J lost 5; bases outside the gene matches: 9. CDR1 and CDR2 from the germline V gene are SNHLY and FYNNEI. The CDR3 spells CASSVGQPGGETQYF. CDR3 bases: TGTGCCAGCAGTGTCGGGCAACCGGGAGGGGAGACCCAGTACTTC. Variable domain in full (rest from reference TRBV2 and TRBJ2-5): EPEVTQTPSHQVTQMGQEVILRCVPISNHLYFYWYRQILGQKVEFLVSFYNNEISEKSEIFDDQFSVERPDGSNFTLKIRSTKLEDSAMYFCASSVGQPGGETQYFGPGTRLLVL.

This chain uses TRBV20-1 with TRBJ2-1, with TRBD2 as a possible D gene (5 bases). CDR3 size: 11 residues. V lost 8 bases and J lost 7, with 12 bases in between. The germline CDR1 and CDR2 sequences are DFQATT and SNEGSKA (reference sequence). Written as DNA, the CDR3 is TGCAGTCCGGGATTCAGGAATGAGCAGTTCTTC. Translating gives CSPGFRNEQFF.

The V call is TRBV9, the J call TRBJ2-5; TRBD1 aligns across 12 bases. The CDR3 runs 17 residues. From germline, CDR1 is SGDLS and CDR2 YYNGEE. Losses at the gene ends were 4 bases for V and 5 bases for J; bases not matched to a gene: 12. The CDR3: CASSSREGTGGMETQYF. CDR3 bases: TGTGCCAGCAGCTCACGAGAGGGGACAGGGGGCATGGAGACCCAGTACTTC.

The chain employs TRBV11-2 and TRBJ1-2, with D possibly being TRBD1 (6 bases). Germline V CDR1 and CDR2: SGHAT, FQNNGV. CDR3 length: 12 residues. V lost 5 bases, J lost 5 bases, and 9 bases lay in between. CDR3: CASSPQGYGYTF. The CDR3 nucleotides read TGTGCCAGCAGCCCCCAGGGGTATGGCTACACCTTC. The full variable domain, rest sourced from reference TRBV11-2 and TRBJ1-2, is EAGVAQSPRYKIIEKRQSVAFWCNPISGHATLYWYQQILGQGPKLLIQFQNNGVVDDSQLPKDRFSAERLKGVDSTLKIQPAKLEDSAVYLCASSPQGYGYTFGSGTRLTVV.

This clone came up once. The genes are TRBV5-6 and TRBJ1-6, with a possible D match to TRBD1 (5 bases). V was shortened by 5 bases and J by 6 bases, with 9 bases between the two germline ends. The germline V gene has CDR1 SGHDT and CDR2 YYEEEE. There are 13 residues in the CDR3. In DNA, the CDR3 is TGTGCCAGCAGAGGGACTACTAATTCACCCCTCCACTTT. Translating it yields CASRGTTNSPLHF.

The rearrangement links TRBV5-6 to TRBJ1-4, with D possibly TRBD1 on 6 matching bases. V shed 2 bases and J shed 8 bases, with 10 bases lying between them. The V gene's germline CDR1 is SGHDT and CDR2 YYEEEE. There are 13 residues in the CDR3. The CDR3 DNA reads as TGTGCCAGCAGCTTTTACAGGGTCGAAAAACTGTTTTTT. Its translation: CASSFYRVEKLFF.

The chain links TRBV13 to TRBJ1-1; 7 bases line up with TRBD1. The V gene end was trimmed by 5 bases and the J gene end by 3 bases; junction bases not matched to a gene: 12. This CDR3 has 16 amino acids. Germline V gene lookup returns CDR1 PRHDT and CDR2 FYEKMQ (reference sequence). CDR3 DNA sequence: TGTGCCAGCAGCCCCGGGACAGATCTCCAGGACACTGAAGCTTTCTTT. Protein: CASSPGTDLQDTEAFF.

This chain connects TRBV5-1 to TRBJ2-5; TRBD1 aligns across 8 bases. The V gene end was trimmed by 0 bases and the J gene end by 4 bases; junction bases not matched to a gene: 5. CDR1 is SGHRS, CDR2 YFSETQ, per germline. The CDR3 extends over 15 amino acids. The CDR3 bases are TGCGCCAGCAGCTTGGGGACAGGGTGGGGAGAGACCCAGTACTTC. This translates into CASSLGTGWGETQYF.

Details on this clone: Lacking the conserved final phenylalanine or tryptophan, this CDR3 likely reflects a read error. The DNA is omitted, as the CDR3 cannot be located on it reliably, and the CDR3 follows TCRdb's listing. The CDR3 region is CARRTGLV. The chain couples TRBV6-5 to TRBJ1-3; TRBD1 is the table's D call and was not checked against the DNA. Germline V CDR1 and CDR2: MNHEY, SVGAGI. A total of 8 residues make up the CDR3, ends included.

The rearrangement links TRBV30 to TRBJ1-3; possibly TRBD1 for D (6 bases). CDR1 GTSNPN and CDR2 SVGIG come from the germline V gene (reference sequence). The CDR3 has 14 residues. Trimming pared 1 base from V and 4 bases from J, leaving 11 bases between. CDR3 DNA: TGTGCCTGGAGTGCAGACAGGACCGGAAACACCATATATTTT. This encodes CAWSADRTGNTIYF.

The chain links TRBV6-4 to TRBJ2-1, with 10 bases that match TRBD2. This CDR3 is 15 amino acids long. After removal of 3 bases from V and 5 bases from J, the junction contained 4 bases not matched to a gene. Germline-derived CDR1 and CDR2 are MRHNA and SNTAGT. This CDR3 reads CASSETSGYNNEQFF. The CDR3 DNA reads TGTGCCAGCAGTGAGACTAGCGGGTACAACAATGAGCAGTTCTTC.

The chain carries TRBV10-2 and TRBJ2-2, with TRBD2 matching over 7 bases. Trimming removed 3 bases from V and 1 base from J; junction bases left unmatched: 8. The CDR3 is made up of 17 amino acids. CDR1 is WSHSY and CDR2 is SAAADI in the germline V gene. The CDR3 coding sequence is TGCGCCAGCAGTGAACGGCGGGGGACCCTGAACACCGGGGAGCTGTTTTTT. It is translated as CASSERRGTLNTGELFF.